The 26 T cell receptor beta chains reported below all come from one sample, sequenced in a study of blood T cell repertoires in COVID-19. The table came from immunoSEQ multiplex PCR; TCRdb's copy has only in-frame clones and leaves some out. The sample comprises around 63,000 clones, over 75% of which are singletons, and 7.2% rests with the top ten. Sequencing used peripheral blood. These TCRs come from a man between 60 and 70 years old with acute or convalescent COVID-19.

This clone has a single count. The rearrangement links TRBV5-1 to TRBJ2-7, with 9 positions matching TRBD2. This CDR3 spans 15 amino acids. After removal of 2 bases from V and 1 base from J, the junction contained 4 bases not matched to a gene. Germline CDR1 SGHRS, CDR2 YFSETQ. CDR3 coding DNA: TGCGCCAGCAGCTTTACCAGCGGGGGGTCCTACGAGCAGTACTTC. This sequence encodes CASSFTSGGSYEQYF.

The V and J genes are TRBV6-1 and TRBJ1-1, with D uncertain. V was cut by 2 bases and J by 2 bases, with 18 bases left in between. This CDR3 comprises 17 residues. Germline CDR1 and CDR2: MNHNS and SASEGT. The CDR3 DNA sequence: TGTGCCAGCAGTGAACCAGGTAGAGGGAAGATCAACACTGAAGCTTTCTTT. Translated, it gives CASSEPGRGKINTEAFF.

The rearrangement joins TRBV7-2 to TRBJ2-5, with 9 bases aligning to TRBD1. Trimming removed 4 bases from V and 4 bases from J; junction bases left unmatched: 4. Germline lookup yields CDR1 SGHTA and CDR2 FQGNSA. This CDR3 is 14 amino acids long. The CDR3 nucleotides are TGTGCCAGCAGCTCTACAGGGGGCGCAGAGACCCAGTACTTC. Its protein product is CASSSTGGAETQYF.

V usage is TRBV19 and J usage is TRBJ2-5, with D tentatively TRBD1 (7 bases). V lost 5 bases, J lost 5 bases, and 12 bases lay in between. Germline V lookup: CDR1 LNHDA, CDR2 SQIVND (reference sequence). The CDR3 spans 13 residues. This CDR3 reads CASSLAGGETQYF. The CDR3 nucleotides are TGTGCCAGTAGTCTAGCAGGGGGGGAGACCCAGTACTTC.

This chain uses TRBV18 with TRBJ2-1; D unclear. The ends were cut back, 5 bases at V and 1 base at J, with 9 bases in the middle. Germline V gives CDR1 KGHSH, CDR2 LQKENI. This CDR3 is 14 amino acids long. The CDR3 sequence: CASSSSPSYNEQFF. The CDR3 DNA follows: TGTGCCAGCTCATCTAGTCCGTCCTACAATGAGCAGTTCTTC.

The chain has TRBV23-1 and TRBJ1-5; TRBD1 is a possible D gene (6 bases). TRBV23-1 is known as an ORF, though its function is uncertain. Trimming pared 3 bases from V and 2 bases from J, leaving 14 bases between. The CDR3 has 16 amino acids. The CDR3 sequence: CASSHHEQGGNQPQHF. The CDR3 bases are TGCGCCAGCAGTCACCACGAACAGGGCGGCAATCAGCCCCAGCATTTT.

The rearrangement joins TRBV6-1 to TRBJ2-3; TRBD2 might be the D (6 bases). With 5 bases removed from V and 4 bases from J, the gap between germline ends came to 13 bases. Germline V gene sequence: CDR1 MNHNS, CDR2 SASEGT. This CDR3 is built from 14 residues. CDR3 in DNA: TGTGCCAGCAGTTCGACGCGGGGAGCAGATACGCAGTATTTT. Translation: CASSSTRGADTQYF.

V is TRBV5-5 and J is TRBJ2-5, with 7 bases lining up with TRBD1. J lost 3 bases, V lost 3 bases, and 8 bases had no gene match. Germline CDR1 and CDR2: SGHKS and YYEKEE (reference sequence). The CDR3 is 15 residues long. The DNA of the CDR3 is TGTGCCAGCAGCTCCCTGGACAGGTGGGAAGAGACCCAGTACTTC. Its translation is CASSSLDRWEETQYF.

The chain has TRBV3-1 (or the pseudogene TRBV3-2) and TRBJ2-1; 7 bases are shared with TRBD2. Trimming took 0 bases from V and 1 from J; bases not matched to a gene: 6. Germline V lookup: CDR1 LGHDT, CDR2 YNNKEL (reference sequence). The CDR3 totals 17 residues. The CDR3 loop is CASSQEPAGRSYNEQFF. The CDR3 coding sequence is TGTGCCAGCAGCCAAGAGCCAGCGGGGCGATCCTACAATGAGCAGTTCTTC.

V gene TRBV5-1 combines with J gene TRBJ1-3; unclear D gene. This CDR3 contains 12 residues. Germline lookup yields CDR1 SGHRS and CDR2 YFSETQ. V was pared by 2 bases and J by 7 bases, with 7 bases between. DNA for the CDR3: TGCGCCAGCAGCTTCGGAGACAACACCATATATTTT. This codes for CASSFGDNTIYF.

The chain combines TRBV7-8 with TRBJ2-7; TRBD2 agrees at 7 bases. The germline V gene has CDR1 SGHVS and CDR2 FQNEAQ. This CDR3 region has 15 residues. After removal of 7 bases from V and 4 bases from J, the junction contained 13 bases not matched to a gene. This chain's CDR3 is CASNPGRGTLYEQYF. CDR3 coding DNA: TGTGCCAGCAACCCCGGGCGGGGGACCCTTTACGAGCAGTACTTC.

The rearrangement joins TRBV10-3 to TRBJ1-3, with D perhaps matching TRBD1 (6 bases). V lost 1 base to trimming and J lost 0 bases, with 10 bases between them. The germline V gene has CDR1 ENHRY and CDR2 SYGVKD. This CDR3 region has 16 residues. The DNA of the CDR3 is TGTGCCATCAGTGAGTGGGGACACTTCTCTGGAAACACCATATATTTT. It encodes CAISEWGHFSGNTIYF.

As regards this clone: The same CDR3 is also encoded by other DNA sequences in this sample. This chain connects TRBV3-1 (or the pseudogene TRBV3-2) to TRBJ2-3, with 13 bases fitting TRBD2. With 4 bases clipped from V and 2 bases from J, the junction kept 3 bases outside the gene matches. The CDR3 consists of 16 residues. The germline V gene has CDR1 LGHDT and CDR2 YNNKEL (reference sequence). The CDR3 DNA reads as TGTGCCAGCAGCCCGACTAGCGGGGGGCTCACAGATACGCAGTATTTT. Amino acid sequence: CASSPTSGGLTDTQYF.

This chain uses TRBV5-1 with TRBJ2-2, with a weak D call TRBD2 (6 bases). V lost 4 bases and J 2 bases, leaving 15 bases between the germline ends. The CDR3 is made up of 16 amino acids. CDR1 and CDR2 (germline): SGHRS, YFSETQ. As DNA, the CDR3 is TGCGCCAGCAGCCCCCTTTCCGGGGGAAACACCGGGGAGCTGTTTTTT. It specifies CASSPLSGGNTGELFF.

The chain uses TRBV7-6 and TRBJ2-1; 11 bases agree with TRBD2. The germline CDR1 and CDR2 sequences are SGHVS and FNYEAQ. Germline trimming cut 11 bases from V and 2 bases from J; bases unmatched to any gene: 2. This CDR3 is built from 13 residues. The CDR3 DNA sequence: TGTGCCGTAGCGGGGGGGGCCTACAATGAGCAGTTCTTC. Its translation: CAVAGGAYNEQFF. Supplemented by reference TRBV7-6 and TRBJ2-1, the full variable domain reads GAGVSQSPRYKVTKRGQDVALRCDPISGHVSLYWYRQALGQGPEFLTYFNYEAQQDKSGLPNDRFSAERPEGSISTLTIQRTEQRDSAMYRCAVAGGAYNEQFFGPGTRLTVL.

V is TRBV6-5 and J is TRBJ2-7; TRBD1 is a possible D gene (5 bases). Germline lookup yields CDR1 MNHEY and CDR2 SVGAGI. The CDR3 is 14 amino acids. V lost 6 bases and J 5 bases, leaving 17 bases between the germline ends. The CDR3 DNA reads as TGTGCCAGCAGCCTAAGGGGTTTTTACGACGAGCAGTACTTC. It is translated as CASSLRGFYDEQYF.

In DNA form, the CDR3 reads TGTGCCAGCAGTACCGGGACTGTCCTGTACTTC. Its protein product is CASSTGTVLYF. The chain is built from TRBV2 and TRBJ2-5; the D gene is possibly TRBD2 (6 bases). This CDR3 contains 11 residues. Germline V gene data show CDR1 as SNHLY and CDR2 as FYNNEI. V lost 5 bases to trimming and J lost 13 bases, with 14 bases between them.

V and J are TRBV6-5 and TRBJ2-7, with TRBD1 identical over 9 bases. This CDR3 contains 13 residues. V gave up 6 bases and J gave up 4 bases; unmatched junction bases: 4. The V gene's germline CDR1 is MNHEY and CDR2 SVGAGI. The CDR3 DNA reads TGTGCCAGCAGATGGGACAGGGTTTACGAGCAGTACTTC. It codes for CASRWDRVYEQYF.

The chain combines TRBV5-1 with TRBJ1-6; no clear D. Germline V CDR1 and CDR2: SGHRS, YFSETQ. The CDR3 sequence is 14 residues long. V shed 2 bases and J shed 9 bases, with 12 bases lying between them. The CDR3 sequence: CASSFLEGGSPLHF. CDR3 DNA: TGCGCCAGCAGCTTCTTAGAGGGTGGTTCACCCCTCCACTTT.

V usage is TRBV2 and J usage is TRBJ2-1; 7 bases are shared with TRBD2. The CDR3 consists of 15 residues. With 2 bases clipped from V and 2 bases from J, the junction kept 3 bases outside the gene matches. CDR1 SNHLY and CDR2 FYNNEI come from the germline V gene. The CDR3 nucleotides read TGTGCCAGCAGTGAAAGCGGGAAAGCCTACAATGAGCAGTTCTTC. Translating gives CASSESGKAYNEQFF.

The chain combines TRBV29-1 with TRBJ1-4, with D tentatively TRBD1 (6 bases). With 6 bases removed from V and 3 bases from J, the gap between germline ends came to 8 bases. CDR1 SQVTM and CDR2 ANQGSEA come from the germline V gene. CDR3 length: 12 amino acids. In nucleotides, the CDR3 is TGCAGCGTACAGGGAGCTAATGAAAAACTGTTTTTT. Amino acids: CSVQGANEKLFF.

J is TRBJ2-3 and V is TRBV6-5; D might be TRBD2 (6 bases). The CDR3 totals 16 residues. CDR1 is MNHEY, CDR2 SVGAGI, per germline. Trimming removed 4 bases from V and 0 bases from J, with 14 bases in between. CDR3 DNA: TGTGCCAGCAGTTCCTGGGGTAGCGGAAGCACAGATACGCAGTATTTT. Amino acids: CASSSWGSGSTDTQYF.

This chain joins TRBV5-1 and TRBJ1-2, with no clear D. Germline CDR1 reads SGHRS; CDR2 reads YFSETQ. This CDR3 has 15 residues. Between the trimmed V and J ends, which lost 2 bases and 3 bases, there was a span of 14 bases. The CDR3 DNA is TGCGCCAGCAGCTTAGTCCGGGGTAGTGACTATGGCTACACCTTC. Protein sequence: CASSLVRGSDYGYTF. The variable domain in full, with the rest retrieved from reference TRBV5-1 and TRBJ1-2, is KAGVTQTPRYLIKTRGQQVTLSCSPISGHRSVSWYQQTPGQGLQFLFEYFSETQRNKGNFPGRFSGRQFSNSRSEMNVSTLELGDSALYLCASSLVRGSDYGYTFGSGTRLTVV.

V usage is TRBV6-5 and J usage is TRBJ1-4; a weak D match, TRBD1 (5 bases). Germline V gives CDR1 MNHEY, CDR2 SVGAGI. The CDR3 consists of 15 residues. V lost 6 bases to trimming and J lost 3 bases, with 14 bases between them. Here the CDR3 reads CASRTPGSSNEKLFF. In nucleotides, the CDR3 is TGTGCCAGCAGGACCCCAGGGTCATCTAATGAAAAACTGTTTTTT.

The V gene is TRBV7-9, the J gene TRBJ2-7; D unresolved. The CDR3 covers 11 residues. V lost 5 bases to trimming and J lost 3 bases, with 5 bases between them. In germline, CDR1 is SEHNR, CDR2 FQNEAQ (reference sequence). For the CDR3, the DNA is TGTGCCAGCAGCGACATCTACGAGCAGTACTTC. This sequence encodes CASSDIYEQYF.

The chain links TRBV10-1 to TRBJ2-3, with 7 bases matching TRBD2. V was pared by 0 bases and J by 2 bases, with 5 bases of the junction left unmatched. This CDR3 spans 16 amino acids. Germline values: CDR1 WNHNN, CDR2 SYGVQD (reference sequence). CDR3 in amino acids: CASSESGGSHTDTQYF. Written as DNA, the CDR3 is TGCGCCAGCAGTGAGTCGGGGGGGTCCCACACAGATACGCAGTATTTT.